This entry is about one T cell receptor (beta chain). This same CDR3 is encoded by further DNA sequences in the sample. These data originate in a study of shared clonotypes between healthy human individuals. CD45RO-negative CD8 cells positively selected for CCR7 made up the naive population, which excluded terminally differentiated effector memory CD45RA+ cells. The germline V gene has CDR1 MDHEN and CDR2 SYDVKM. V lost 6 bases and J lost 1; bases outside the gene matches: 6. The CDR3 is 14 amino acids. The table came from immunoSEQ multiplex PCR; TCRdb's copy has only in-frame clones and leaves some out. This sample has about 2.1 million clones, with just over 90% found just once.

The sample taken for sequencing was naive CD8+ T cells from PBMCs. The chain employs TRBV28 and TRBJ2-7; 7 positions match TRBD2. The clonotype was recovered from a man between 18 and 35 years old in good health. Some clones in this sample may be carry-over from other donors' samples. The DNA for the CDR3 is TGTGCCAGCAGCCCTCCCGGGGGGTCCTACGAGCAGTACTTC. It translates to CASSPPGGSYEQYF.